Listed below are T cell receptor beta chains from one sample, sequenced in a study of T cells in Graves' hyperthyroidism and ophthalmopathy. TCRdb reanalysed the multiplex PCR reads using MiXCR and keeps one entry per CDR3 protein. The table lists around 500,000 distinct CDR3 sequences, approximately 23% of them singletons. Sequenced material: blood. The receptors were sampled from a woman between 65 and 79 years old with Graves' ophthalmopathy. Each CDR3 is given with its conserved first and last residue. A D gene is named only where the DNA matches it firmly. Size tells how often a clone was seen (once, few, many) or the class of an expanded clone, and some rows leave it out.

TGTGCCAGCAGCCAAGATCTAGCGGGATCGGGTTGGAACATTCAGTACTTC	CASSQDLAGSGWNIQYF	TRBV7-2	TRBJ2-4	once	TRBD2
TGTGCCAGCAGTGTCTTGGAGAATCAGCCCCAGCATTTT	CASSVLENQPQHF	TRBV2	TRBJ1-5	many	NA
TGTGCCAGCAGCGTTAAGGAGGGCACTGAAGCTTTCTTT	CASSVKEGTEAFF	TRBV9	TRBJ1-1	few	NA
TGTGCCAGCACCACAGGGTGGGAACGCTTAGGTGAGCAGTTCTTC	CASTTGWERLGEQFF	TRBV7-8	TRBJ2-1	many	NA
TGTGCCAGCAGCCCCGGGACAGTCTCCTACAATGAGCAGTTCTTC	CASSPGTVSYNEQFF	TRBV11-2	TRBJ2-1	NA	TRBD1
TGTGCCTGGAGTGCAATAGCGGGAGCGTGGGATACGCAGTATTTT	CAWSAIAGAWDTQYF	TRBV30	TRBJ2-3	NA	TRBD2
TGTGCCAGCAGCCCAAGGGGGAGGGCCAACAATGAGCAGTTCTTC	CASSPRGRANNEQFF	TRBV5-4	TRBJ2-1	NA	NA
TGTGCCTGGAGTGACTGGACTAGCGGCGAGCAGTACTTC	CAWSDWTSGEQYF	TRBV30	TRBJ2-7	few	TRBD2
TGTGCCATCAGGACCGACCGAGACATTCAGTACTTC	CAIRTDRDIQYF	TRBV10-3	TRBJ2-4	NA	NA
TGTGCCAGCAGGCAGACTAGCCGCACCTACAATGAGCAGTTCTTC	CASRQTSRTYNEQFF	TRBV2	TRBJ2-1	many	TRBD2
TGTGCCAGCTCAGGGATGGGGAACACTGAAGCTTTCTTT	CASSGMGNTEAFF	TRBV18	TRBJ1-1	NA	NA
TGCGCCAGCAGCCAACCGACTAGCGGGAGTAACAATGAGCAGTTCTTC	CASSQPTSGSNNEQFF	TRBV4-1	TRBJ2-1	NA	TRBD2
TGTGCCAGCAGCTTAACCTGGAGCACCGGGGAGCTGTTTTTT	CASSLTWSTGELFF	TRBV7-9	TRBJ2-2	once	NA
TGTGCCAACCTCAGGACTAGCGGGAGCCCAGGAAAAAGCAATGAGCAGTTCTTC	CANLRTSGSPGKSNEQFF	TRBV2	TRBJ2-1	many	TRBD2
TGTGCCAGCTCACCACAAGTTAACTATGGCTACACCTTC	CASSPQVNYGYTF	TRBV18	TRBJ1-2	few	NA
TGTGCCACCTCAGCCACCGGGGAGCTGTTTTTT	CATSATGELFF	TRBV24-1	TRBJ2-2	NA	NA
TGTGCCAGCAGTTTCGAAAACACTGAAGCTTTCTTT	CASSFENTEAFF	TRBV6-1	TRBJ1-1	many	NA
TGCAGCGTTGAAAAAGGGGTCGGAGAGACCCAGTACTTC	CSVEKGVGETQYF	TRBV29-1	TRBJ2-5	few	NA
TGTGCCAGTAGTATAGCCGCATACTACAATGAGCAGTTCTTC	CASSIAAYYNEQFF	TRBV19	TRBJ2-1	NA	NA
TGTGCCAGCAGGGTAGGGCTGGACACCGGGGAGCTGTTTTTT	CASRVGLDTGELFF	TRBV3-1	TRBJ2-2	few	NA
TGTGCCAGCAGCTGGATCGGACAGGGAAAAACTGAAGCTTTCTTT	CASSWIGQGKTEAFF	TRBV7-9	TRBJ1-1	few	TRBD1
TGTGCCAGCAGTCCTAGCGGGGTAGTGCAGACCCAGTACTTC	CASSPSGVVQTQYF	TRBV25-1	TRBJ2-5	NA	TRBD2
TGTGCCAGCAGTGGAGGAGGGGGCCAAGAGACCCAGTACTTC	CASSGGGGQETQYF	TRBV2	TRBJ2-5	many	NA
TGTGCCAGCAGCCCATCGGGACTAGCGGGAGTTCTGGGTGAGCAGTTCTTC	CASSPSGLAGVLGEQFF	TRBV7-3	TRBJ2-1	few	TRBD2
TGTGCCAGCTCACAACCAGGTTCCTATGGCTACACCTTC	CASSQPGSYGYTF	TRBV18	TRBJ1-2	NA	NA
TGCGCCAGCAGCCATATCGGGGGCTCGGCAGATACGCAGTATTTT	CASSHIGGSADTQYF	TRBV4-3	TRBJ2-3	NA	NA
TGCAGTGCTATGAAGAACACTGAAGCTTTCTTT	CSAMKNTEAFF	TRBV20-1	TRBJ1-1	NA	NA
TGTGCCAGCAGGGAGAGCCTTCGTATTAATCAGCCCCAGCATTTT	CASRESLRINQPQHF	TRBV2	TRBJ1-5	many	NA
TGCGCCAGCAGCTTGACCGGGGGGAAGAACACTGAAGCTTTCTTT	CASSLTGGKNTEAFF	TRBV5-1	TRBJ1-1	few	NA
TGTGCCTGGAGCAGGACAGACTCCTACGAGCAGTACTTC	CAWSRTDSYEQYF	TRBV30	TRBJ2-7	many	NA
TGCAGCGTGACATACGATGGCACAGATACGCAGTATTTT	CSVTYDGTDTQYF	TRBV29-1	TRBJ2-3	many	NA
TGTGCCAGCAGCTTAGCGGGAACTGTATCTCAAGAGACCCAGTACTTC	CASSLAGTVSQETQYF	TRBV7-8	TRBJ2-5	NA	NA
TGTGCCAGCGGGAGACGGGAGTGGGGGCCAGATACGCAGTATTTT	CASGRREWGPDTQYF	TRBV6-1	TRBJ2-3	few	NA